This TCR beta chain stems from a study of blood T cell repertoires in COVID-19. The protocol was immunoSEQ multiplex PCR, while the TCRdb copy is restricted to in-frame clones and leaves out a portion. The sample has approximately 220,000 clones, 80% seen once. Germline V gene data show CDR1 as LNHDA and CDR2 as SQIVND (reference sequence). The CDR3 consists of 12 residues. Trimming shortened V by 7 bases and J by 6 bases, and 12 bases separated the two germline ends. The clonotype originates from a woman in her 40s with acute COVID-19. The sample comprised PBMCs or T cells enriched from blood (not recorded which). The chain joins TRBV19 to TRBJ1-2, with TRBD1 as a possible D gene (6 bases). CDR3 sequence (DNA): TGTGCCAGTAATCACAGGGCTAATGGCTACACCTTC. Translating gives CASNHRANGYTF.